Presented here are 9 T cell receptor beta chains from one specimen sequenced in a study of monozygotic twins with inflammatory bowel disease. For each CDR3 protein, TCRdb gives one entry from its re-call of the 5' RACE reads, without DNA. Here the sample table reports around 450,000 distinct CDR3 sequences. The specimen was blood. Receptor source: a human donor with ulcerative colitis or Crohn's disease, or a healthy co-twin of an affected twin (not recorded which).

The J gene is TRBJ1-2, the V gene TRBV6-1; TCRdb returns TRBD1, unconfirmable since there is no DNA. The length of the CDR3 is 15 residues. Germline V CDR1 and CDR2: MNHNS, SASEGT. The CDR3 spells CASSELQGAGYGYTF.

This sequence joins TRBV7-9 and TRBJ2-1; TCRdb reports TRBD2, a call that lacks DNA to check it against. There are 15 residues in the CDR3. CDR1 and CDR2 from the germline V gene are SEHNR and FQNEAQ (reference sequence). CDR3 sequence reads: CASSLGLAGIDEQFF.

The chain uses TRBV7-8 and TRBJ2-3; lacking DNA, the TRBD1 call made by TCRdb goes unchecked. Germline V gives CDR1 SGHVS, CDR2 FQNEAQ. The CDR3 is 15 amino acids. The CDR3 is CASSDLQGMKDTQYF.

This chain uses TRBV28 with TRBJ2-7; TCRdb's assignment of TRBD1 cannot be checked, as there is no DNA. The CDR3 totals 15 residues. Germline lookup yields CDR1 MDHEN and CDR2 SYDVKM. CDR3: CASTPEVLFSYEQYF.

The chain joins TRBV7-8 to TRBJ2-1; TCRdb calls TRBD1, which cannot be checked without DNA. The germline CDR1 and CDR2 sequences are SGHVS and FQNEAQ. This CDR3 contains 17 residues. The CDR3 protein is CASSSLSGQLSYNEQFF. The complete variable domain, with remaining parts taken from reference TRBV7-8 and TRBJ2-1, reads GAGVSQSPRYKVAKRGQDVALRCDPISGHVSLFWYQQALGQGPEFLTYFQNEAQLDKSGLPSDRFFAERPEGSVSTLKIQRTQQEDSAVYLCASSSLSGQLSYNEQFFGPGTRLTVL.

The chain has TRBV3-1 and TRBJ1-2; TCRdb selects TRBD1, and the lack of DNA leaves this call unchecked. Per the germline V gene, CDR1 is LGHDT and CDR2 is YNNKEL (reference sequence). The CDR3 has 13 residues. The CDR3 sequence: CASTDNGGGGYTF.

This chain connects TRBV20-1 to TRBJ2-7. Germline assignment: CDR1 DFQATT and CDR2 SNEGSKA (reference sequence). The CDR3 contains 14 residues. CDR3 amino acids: CSARDQDSSYEQYF.

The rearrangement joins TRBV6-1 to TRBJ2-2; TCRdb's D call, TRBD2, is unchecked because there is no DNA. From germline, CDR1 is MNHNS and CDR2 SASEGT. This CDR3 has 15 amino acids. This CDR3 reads CASSGLAGDTGELFF.

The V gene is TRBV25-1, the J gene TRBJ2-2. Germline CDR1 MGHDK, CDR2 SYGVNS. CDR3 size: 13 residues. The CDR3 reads CASVGVLTGELFF.